This is a list of T cell receptor beta chains from one sample in a study of Tregs in tolerant kidney transplant recipients. Here immunoSEQ multiplex PCR was the method, and the copy in TCRdb shows in-frame clones only, minus some. The sample has tens of thousands of clones, approximately 89% seen once. The sequencing used Tregs from blood, collected before the transplant. These receptors were obtained from a human donor who received a combined kidney and bone marrow transplant. The CDR3 runs from the conserved cysteine through the conserved F or W. A D gene is named only where the DNA matches it firmly. Size is omitted from some rows. Given values are once, few, many or a class for expanded clones.

d_gene,j_gene,v_gene,abundance,CDR3aa,CDR3nt
.,TRBJ1-5,TRBV27,few,CASSFGGRGQPQHF,TGTGCCAGCAGTTTCGGGGGGCGCGGGCAGCCCCAGCATTTT
.,TRBJ1-2,TRBV6-1,.,CASSGRGKGYTF,TGTGCCAGCAGTGGTCGGGGGAAGGGCTACACCTTC
TRBD2,TRBJ2-1,TRBV30,.,CAWSGGEGSYNEQFF,TGTGCCTGGAGTGGAGGGGAGGGCTCCTACAATGAGCAGTTCTTC
.,TRBJ1-1,TRBV18,.,CASSPGRVQNTEAFF,TGTGCCAGCTCACCGGGCAGGGTTCAGAACACTGAAGCTTTCTTT
TRBD1,TRBJ1-3,TRBV18,.,CASSRSTGGSGNTIYF,TGTGCCAGCTCACGATCGACAGGGGGCTCTGGAAACACCATATATTTT
TRBD1,TRBJ1-1,TRBV6-5,.,CASRPGQVNTEAFF,TGTGCCAGCAGGCCCGGACAGGTTAACACTGAAGCTTTCTTT
.,TRBJ2-2,TRBV5-1,.,CASSLFSQATGELFF,TGCGCCAGCAGCTTGTTTAGCCAGGCCACCGGGGAGCTGTTTTTT
TRBD2,TRBJ2-7,TRBV2,.,CASGRDSSYEQYF,TGTGCCAGCGGGAGGGACTCATCCTACGAGCAGTACTTC
.,TRBJ2-7,TRBV2,once,CASSEEGREQYF,TGTGCCAGCAGTGAAGAGGGCCGCGAGCAGTACTTC
TRBD1,TRBJ2-4,TRBV6-4,.,CASSLTPGQGNIQYF,TGTGCCAGCAGTTTGACTCCCGGACAGGGCAACATTCAGTACTTC
.,TRBJ1-1,TRBV11-2,.,CASSLQTAMNTEAFF,TGTGCCAGCAGCTTGCAGACAGCCATGAACACTGAAGCTTTCTTT
.,TRBJ2-1,TRBV5-4,.,CASSLAFEQFF,TGTGCCAGCAGCTTAGCATTTGAGCAGTTCTTC